Listed below are T cell receptor beta chains from one sample, sequenced in a study of blood T cell repertoires in COVID-19. Sequencing used immunoSEQ multiplex PCR; TCRdb keeps in-frame clones, though not all of them. Here the sample spans roughly 160,000 clones, around 80% being singletons. Sequencing was done on a sample of PBMCs or T cells enriched from blood (not recorded which). The receptors here all came from a woman in her 70s in a cohort exposed to, infected with or recovered from COVID-19 (not recorded which). Each CDR3 is given with its conserved first and last residue.

V gene	CDR3 length	J gene	CDR3 protein
TRBV19	14	TRBJ2-5	CASRGLAERGTQYF
TRBV5-1	14	TRBJ2-7	CASSPGTGELEQYF
TRBV5-1	16	TRBJ2-3	CASSFGSGTATDTQYF
TRBV5-4	14	TRBJ2-1	CASSSHTTSAEQFF
TRBV2	16	TRBJ2-7	CASSMWTGSDSYEQYF
TRBV19	13	TRBJ1-1	CASIKQGAWGAFF
TRBV6-2/TRBV6-3	15	TRBJ2-3	CASTPLAGTTDTQYF
TRBV28	17	TRBJ1-1	CASSPGGQGSKDTEAFF
TRBV1	10	TRBJ1-4	CTTRGEKLFF
TRBV7-9	17	TRBJ2-4	CASSYTGTSGMLNIQYF
TRBV5-4	14	TRBJ2-5	CASSYPARGETQYF
TRBV3-1/TRBV3-2	13	TRBJ2-2	CASSQRRAGELFF
TRBV27	14	TRBJ2-1	CASSPSGRANEQFF
TRBV28	14	TRBJ2-1	CASIGTSGSYEQFF
TRBV7-2	16	TRBJ2-5	CASSLVSTGFRETQYF
TRBV2	13	TRBJ1-1	CASSVAADSEAFF
TRBV5-8	15	TRBJ1-2	CASSPRDRDSRGYTF
TRBV2	14	TRBJ2-1	CASTLAGEQAPQFF
TRBV7-3	16	TRBJ2-3	CASSLTGLAYTDTQYF
TRBV28	14	TRBJ2-4	CASLDRGAKNIQYF
TRBV18	14	TRBJ1-2	CASSPPGALYGYTF
TRBV2	14	TRBJ2-3	CASRDRGGGDTQYF
TRBV28	16	TRBJ2-7	CASSLGLAGLISEQYF
TRBV28	13	TRBJ2-3	CASSPQGADTQYF
TRBV18	16	TRBJ2-7	CASSPFGHLGAYEQYF
TRBV5-4	14	TRBJ1-4	CASSRTGGNEKLFF
TRBV3-1/TRBV3-2	17	TRBJ2-7	CASSHQQKPGQGNEQYF
TRBV5-1	16	TRBJ1-4	CASSLTMTGDNEKLFF
TRBV10-3	13	TRBJ2-7	CAILDREEWEQYF
TRBV11-3	17	TRBJ2-1	CASSPGGSGSWSNEQFF
TRBV19	15	TRBJ1-2	CASSPKGMGAVGYTF
TRBV28	17	TRBJ2-7	CASSLWKLAGGPGEQYF
TRBV9	13	TRBJ2-5	CASSVGGGETQYF
TRBV18	15	TRBJ2-2	CASSLRDLNTGELFF
TRBV6-1	15	TRBJ1-1	CASSEVAGGITEAFF
TRBV5-4	17	TRBJ1-1	CASSPRGKRPLEVKAFF
TRBV9	19	TRBJ2-2	CASSVYDRAGGGNTGELFF
TRBV5-1	14	TRBJ2-3	CASSLLPGSDTQYF
TRBV2	13	TRBJ2-5	CASTRLRQETQYF
TRBV19	13	TRBJ1-2	CASSSRTGEGYTF
TRBV12-3/TRBV12-4	11	TRBJ1-2	CASSFGYGYTF
TRBV29-1	12	TRBJ1-6	CSAGTGDSPLHF
TRBV5-4	18	TRBJ1-4	CASSVLRKWEGGYEKLFF
TRBV7-9	12	TRBJ1-2	CAGGQGSGGYTF
TRBV9	17	TRBJ1-2	CASSEGDYGVMDYGYTF
TRBV4-2	15	TRBJ2-2	CASSQDVGGTGELFF
TRBV28	14	TRBJ1-2	CASSPPGERYGYTF
TRBV28	15	TRBJ1-5	CASSLGGTSNQPQHF
TRBV7-2	14	TRBJ1-5	CASSYFTGNQPQHF
TRBV15	14	TRBJ2-5	CATSGGVGRETQYF
TRBV5-8	16	TRBJ1-4	CASSFRPGQGDEKLFF
TRBV9	14	TRBJ1-2	CASSAAGQGFGYTF
TRBV5-1	16	TRBJ1-1	CASSLGGQGPNTEAFF
TRBV12-3/TRBV12-4	12	TRBJ1-2	CASSSGVYGYTF
TRBV28	16	TRBJ1-3	CASSLVGRNSGNTIYF